This T cell receptor (beta chain) stems from a study of blood T cell repertoires in COVID-19. Only in-frame clones appear in the TCRdb table, and some are missing; sequencing was by immunoSEQ multiplex PCR. The sample lists roughly 100,000 clones, around four fifths occurring once. V was pared by 6 bases and J by 5 bases, with 4 bases of the junction left unmatched. This CDR3 is built from 15 residues. Germline assignment: CDR1 KGHDR and CDR2 SFDVKD. The J gene is TRBJ2-3, the V gene TRBV24-1, with 13 bases lining up with TRBD2. The TCR originated in a human donor in a cohort sampled during active COVID-19. Sequenced sample: peripheral blood. CDR3: CATSTGLAGRDTQYF. Here the CDR3 DNA reads TGTGCCACCAGTACGGGACTAGCGGGGCGAGATACGCAGTATTTT.